This entry describes one T cell receptor beta chain. Total RNA amounting to 500 ng was the source from which TCR beta cDNA was made with a constant-region primer. Investigators got TCR beta libraries out of three nested multiplex PCR rounds, done with slightly modified ARM-PCR. A C-beta reverse primer and TRBV1-TRBV30 forward primers served in each of the first two PCR rounds, at roughly 10 cycles apiece. TCRdb re-called the multiplex PCR reads with MiXCR, one entry per CDR3 protein. The table records 45,000 to 65,000 distinct CDR3 sequences, about 77% of them present only once. The source of the sample is a study of tumor-infiltrating lymphocytes in primary liver carcinoma. Without any cell sorting, about 18-31 mg of bulk tissue yielded co-extracted RNA and DNA. V lost 4 bases, J lost 3 bases, and 11 bases stayed unmatched. This CDR3 region has 17 residues. Germline V gene data show CDR1 as SGHRS and CDR2 as YFSETQ.

The receptor's source is a man between 40 and 49 years old with primary liver carcinoma and hepatitis B virus infection. The V and J genes are TRBV5-1 and TRBJ2-1; 9 nucleotides line up with TRBD2. The sequencing sample was made of liver tumor tissue from sampling region 5. The subset here: tumor region T5, tumor centre. The CDR3: CASSTGTSSCFYNEQFF. Written as DNA, the CDR3 is TGCGCCAGCAGCACGGGGACTAGCAGCTGCTTCTACAATGAGCAGTTCTTC.